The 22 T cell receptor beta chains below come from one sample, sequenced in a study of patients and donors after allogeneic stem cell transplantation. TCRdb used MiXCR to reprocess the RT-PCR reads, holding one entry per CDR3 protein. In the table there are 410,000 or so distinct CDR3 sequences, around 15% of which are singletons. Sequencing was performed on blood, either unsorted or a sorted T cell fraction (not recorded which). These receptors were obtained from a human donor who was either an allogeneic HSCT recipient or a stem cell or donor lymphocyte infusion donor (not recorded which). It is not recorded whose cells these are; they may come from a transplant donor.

In DNA form, the CDR3 reads TGTGCCAGCTCAGGACTACCGGGACAGCCTCCCTTTACGCAGTATTTT. Translating it yields CASSGLPGQPPFTQYF. The chain is built from TRBV18 and TRBJ2-3; a weak D match, TRBD1 (7 bases). The CDR3 extends over 16 amino acids. Trimming removed 5 bases at V and 8 bases at J, with 23 bases between. Germline CDR1 reads KGHSH; CDR2 reads LQKENI.

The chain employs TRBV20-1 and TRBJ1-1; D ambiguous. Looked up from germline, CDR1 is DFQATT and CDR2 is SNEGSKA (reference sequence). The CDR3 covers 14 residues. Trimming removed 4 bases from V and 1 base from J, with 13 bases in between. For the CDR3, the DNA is TGCAGTGCTACCCCGATAGACAAGAACACTGAAGCTTTCTTT. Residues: CSATPIDKNTEAFF.

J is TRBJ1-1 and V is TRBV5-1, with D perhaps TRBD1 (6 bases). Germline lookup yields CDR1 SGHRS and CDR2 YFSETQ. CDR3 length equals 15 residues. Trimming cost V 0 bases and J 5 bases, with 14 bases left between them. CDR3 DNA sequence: TGCGCCAGCAGCTTGGGGGCGGGGGCAGGGACTGAAGCTTTCTTT. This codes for CASSLGAGAGTEAFF.

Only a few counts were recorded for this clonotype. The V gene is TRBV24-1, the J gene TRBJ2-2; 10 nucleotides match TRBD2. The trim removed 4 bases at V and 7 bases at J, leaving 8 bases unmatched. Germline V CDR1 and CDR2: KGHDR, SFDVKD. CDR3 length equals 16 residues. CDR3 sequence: CATSESGRAFNGELFF. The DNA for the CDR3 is TGTGCCACCAGTGAGAGCGGGAGGGCCTTCAACGGGGAGCTGTTTTTT.

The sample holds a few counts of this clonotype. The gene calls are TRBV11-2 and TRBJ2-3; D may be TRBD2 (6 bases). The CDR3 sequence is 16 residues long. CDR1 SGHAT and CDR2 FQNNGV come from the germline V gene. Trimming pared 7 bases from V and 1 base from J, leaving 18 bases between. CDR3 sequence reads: CASTYLALHRTDTQYF. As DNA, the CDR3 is TGTGCCAGCACCTATCTAGCGCTTCACCGCACAGATACGCAGTATTTT.

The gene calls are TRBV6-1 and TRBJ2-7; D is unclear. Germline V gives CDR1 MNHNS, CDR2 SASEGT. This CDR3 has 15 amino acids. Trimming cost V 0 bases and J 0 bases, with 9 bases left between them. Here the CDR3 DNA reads TGTGCCAGCAGTGAAGCGTCGCCTAGCTCCTACGAGCAGTACTTC. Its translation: CASSEASPSSYEQYF.

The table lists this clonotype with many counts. CDR3 coding DNA: TGCGCCAGCCTGGCGGAAGGTTTGGGGAATCAGCCCCAGCATTTT. This codes for CASLAEGLGNQPQHF. J is TRBJ1-5 and V is TRBV5-1; D unresolved. This CDR3 region has 15 residues. V was clipped by 7 bases and J by 4 bases, with 18 bases between them. CDR1 and CDR2 (germline): SGHRS, YFSETQ.

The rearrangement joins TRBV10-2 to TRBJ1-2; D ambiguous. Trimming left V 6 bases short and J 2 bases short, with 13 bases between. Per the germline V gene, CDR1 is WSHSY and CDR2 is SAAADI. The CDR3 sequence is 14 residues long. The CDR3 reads CASSPRSVNYGYTF. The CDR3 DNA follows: TGCGCCAGCAGCCCCAGAAGTGTCAACTATGGCTACACCTTC.

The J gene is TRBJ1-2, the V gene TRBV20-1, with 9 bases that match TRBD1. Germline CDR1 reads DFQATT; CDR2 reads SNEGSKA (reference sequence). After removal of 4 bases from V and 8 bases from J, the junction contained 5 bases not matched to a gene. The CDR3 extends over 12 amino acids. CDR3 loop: CSANTGGAGYTF. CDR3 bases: TGCAGTGCTAACACAGGGGGCGCGGGCTACACCTTC.

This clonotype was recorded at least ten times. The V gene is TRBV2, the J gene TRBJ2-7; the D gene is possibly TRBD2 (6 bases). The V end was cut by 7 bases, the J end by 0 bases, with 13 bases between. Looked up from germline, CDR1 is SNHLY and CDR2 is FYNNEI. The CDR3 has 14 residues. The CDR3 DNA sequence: TGTGCCAGCAATTTTGGCGGGGTCTCCTACGAGCAGTACTTC. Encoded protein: CASNFGGVSYEQYF.

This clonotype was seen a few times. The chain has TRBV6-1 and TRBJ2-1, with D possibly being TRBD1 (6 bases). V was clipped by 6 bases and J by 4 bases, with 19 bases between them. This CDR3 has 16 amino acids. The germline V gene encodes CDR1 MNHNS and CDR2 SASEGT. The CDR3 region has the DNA TGTGCCAGCAGCCAAGTTGGACAGAAGTTATACAATGAGCAGTTCTTC. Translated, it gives CASSQVGQKLYNEQFF.

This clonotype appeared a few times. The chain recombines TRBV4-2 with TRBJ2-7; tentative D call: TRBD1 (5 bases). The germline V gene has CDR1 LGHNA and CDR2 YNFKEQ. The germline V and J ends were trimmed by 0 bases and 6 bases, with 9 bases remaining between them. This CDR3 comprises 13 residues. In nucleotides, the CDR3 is TGTGCCAGCAGCCAAGACAGGGAAATCGAGCAGTACTTC. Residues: CASSQDREIEQYF.

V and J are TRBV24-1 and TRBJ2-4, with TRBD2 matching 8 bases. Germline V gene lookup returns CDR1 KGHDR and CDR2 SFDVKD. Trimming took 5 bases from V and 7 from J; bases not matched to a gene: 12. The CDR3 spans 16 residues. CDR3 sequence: CATSGRGTSGGNIQYF. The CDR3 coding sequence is TGTGCCACCAGTGGAAGGGGCACTAGCGGAGGGAACATTCAGTACTTC.

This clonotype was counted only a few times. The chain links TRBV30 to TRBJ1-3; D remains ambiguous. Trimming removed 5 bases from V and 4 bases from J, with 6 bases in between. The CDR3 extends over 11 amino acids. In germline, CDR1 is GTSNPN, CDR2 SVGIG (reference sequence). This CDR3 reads CAWLHGNTIYF. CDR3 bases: TGTGCCTGGTTACACGGAAACACCATATATTTT.

The CDR3 region is CASSLIEERTEAFF. In DNA, the CDR3 is TGCGCCAGCAGCTTGATAGAAGAACGCACTGAAGCTTTCTTT. The rearrangement links TRBV5-1 to TRBJ1-1, with unresolved D. The CDR3 totals 14 residues. Trimming took off 1 base at V and 4 bases at J, with 11 bases between the two ends. Germline V lookup: CDR1 SGHRS, CDR2 YFSETQ. Variable domain in full (rest from reference TRBV5-1 and TRBJ1-1): KAGVTQTPRYLIKTRGQQVTLSCSPISGHRSVSWYQQTPGQGLQFLFEYFSETQRNKGNFPGRFSGRQFSNSRSEMNVSTLELGDSALYLCASSLIEERTEAFFGQGTRLTVV.

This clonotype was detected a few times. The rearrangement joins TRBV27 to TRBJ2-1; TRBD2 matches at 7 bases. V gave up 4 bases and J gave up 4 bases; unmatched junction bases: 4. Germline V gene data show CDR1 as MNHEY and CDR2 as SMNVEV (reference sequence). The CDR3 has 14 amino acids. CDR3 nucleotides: TGTGCCAGCAGTTCGGCGGGAGTGTACAATGAGCAGTTCTTC. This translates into CASSSAGVYNEQFF.

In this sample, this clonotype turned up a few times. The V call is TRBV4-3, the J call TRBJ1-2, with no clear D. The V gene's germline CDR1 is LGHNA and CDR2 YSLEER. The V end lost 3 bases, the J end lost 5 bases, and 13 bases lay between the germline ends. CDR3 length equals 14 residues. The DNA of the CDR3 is TGCGCCAGCAGCCAGGTGAAGACCGGTTATGGCTACACCTTC. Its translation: CASSQVKTGYGYTF.

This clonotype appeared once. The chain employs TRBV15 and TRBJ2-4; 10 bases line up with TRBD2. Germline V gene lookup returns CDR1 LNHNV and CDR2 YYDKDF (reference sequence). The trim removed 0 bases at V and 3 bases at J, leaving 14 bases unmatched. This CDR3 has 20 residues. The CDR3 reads CATSREQAGGPGGGKNIQYF. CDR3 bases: TGTGCCACCAGCAGAGAGCAAGCGGGAGGGCCGGGCGGTGGCAAAAACATTCAGTACTTC.

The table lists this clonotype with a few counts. CDR3 in amino acids: CASRRHGGQGNTEAFF. The CDR3 DNA reads TGTGCCAGCCGCCGACACGGTGGGCAGGGGAACACTGAAGCTTTCTTT. The genes are TRBV11-2 and TRBJ1-1; tentatively, D is TRBD1 (5 bases). Trimming took 8 bases from V and 1 from J, leaving 20 bases between them. Germline V gives CDR1 SGHAT, CDR2 FQNNGV. The CDR3 length is 16 residues.

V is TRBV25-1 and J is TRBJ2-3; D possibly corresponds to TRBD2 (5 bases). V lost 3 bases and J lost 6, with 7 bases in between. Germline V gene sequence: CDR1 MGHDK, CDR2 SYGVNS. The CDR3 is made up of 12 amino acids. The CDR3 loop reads CASSEGSDTQYF. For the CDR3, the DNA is TGTGCCAGCAGTGAGGGGAGTGATACGCAGTATTTT.

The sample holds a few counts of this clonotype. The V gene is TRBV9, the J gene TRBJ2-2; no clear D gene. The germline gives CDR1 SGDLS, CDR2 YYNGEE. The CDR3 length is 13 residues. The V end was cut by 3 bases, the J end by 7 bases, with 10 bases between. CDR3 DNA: TGTGCCAGCAGCGCACTGACGGGCGGGGAGCTGTTTTTT. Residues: CASSALTGGELFF.

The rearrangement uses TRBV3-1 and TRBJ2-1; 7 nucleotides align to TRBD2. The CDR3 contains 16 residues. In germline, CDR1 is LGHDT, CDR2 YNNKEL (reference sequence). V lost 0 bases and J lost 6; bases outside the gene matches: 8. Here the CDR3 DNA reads TGTGCCAGCAGCCAAGAAGGTGGTGGGAGGGGCAATGAGCAGTTCTTC. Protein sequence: CASSQEGGGRGNEQFF.